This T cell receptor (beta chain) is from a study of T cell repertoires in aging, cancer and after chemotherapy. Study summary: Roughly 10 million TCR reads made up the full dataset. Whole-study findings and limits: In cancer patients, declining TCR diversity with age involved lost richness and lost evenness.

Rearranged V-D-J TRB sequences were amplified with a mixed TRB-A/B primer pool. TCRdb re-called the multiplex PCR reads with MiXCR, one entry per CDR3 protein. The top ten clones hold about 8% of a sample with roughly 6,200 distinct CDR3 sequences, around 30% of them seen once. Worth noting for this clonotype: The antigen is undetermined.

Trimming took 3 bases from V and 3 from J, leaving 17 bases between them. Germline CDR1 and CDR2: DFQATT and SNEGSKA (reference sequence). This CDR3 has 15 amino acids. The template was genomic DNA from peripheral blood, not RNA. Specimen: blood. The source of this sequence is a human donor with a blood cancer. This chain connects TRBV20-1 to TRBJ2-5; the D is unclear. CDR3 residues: CSARRWDSPKETQYF. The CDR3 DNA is TGCAGTGCTAGGCGCTGGGATTCCCCAAAAGAGACCCAGTACTTC.